Below, one T cell receptor beta chain is given with its context. Its antigen remains unknown. This sample stems from a study of T-cell memory formation after mild COVID-19. Regarding the study as a whole: Pre-infection memory held some responding clones, suggesting pre-existing cross-reactive T cells responded. Researchers could not confirm that second-wave clones peaking on day 37 targeted SARS-CoV-2. Contracting CD4+ clones sat mainly in CM and EM; CD8+ in EMRA.

Trimming removed 4 bases from V and 10 bases from J, with 18 bases in between. Germline lookup yields CDR1 SGHRS and CDR2 YFSETQ. The CDR3 runs to 14 residues. With constant-segment primers, 5'RACE yielded cDNA libraries of TCR alpha and TCR beta that carried sample barcodes and UMIs. TCRdb fed the 5' RACE reads into MiXCR, producing one record per CDR3 protein. Here the sample spans 300,000 to 350,000 distinct CDR3 sequences, around 19% being singletons. The sequence was obtained from a man younger than 30 who had mild COVID-19 (a few samples of this study predate the infection). Cell type and time point are not known. This sequence joins TRBV5-1 and TRBJ2-1; the D is unclear. Input material: PBMCs or a T cell subset sorted from them (not recorded which). CDR3 in amino acids: CASSGSDVVGEQFF. The CDR3 DNA sequence: TGCGCCAGCAGCGGGTCGGACGTTGTAGGGGAGCAGTTCTTC. Full variable domain (remainder filled in from reference TRBV5-1 and TRBJ2-1): KAGVTQTPRYLIKTRGQQVTLSCSPISGHRSVSWYQQTPGQGLQFLFEYFSETQRNKGNFPGRFSGRQFSNSRSEMNVSTLELGDSALYLCASSGSDVVGEQFFGPGTRLTVL.